The next 26 T cell receptor beta chains were all read from a single sample in a study of T cells in Graves' hyperthyroidism and ophthalmopathy. TCR beta CDR3 sequences were amplified from RNA transcripts. With the HTBI primer set, the TCR CDR3 went through a first round of RT-PCR. TCRdb analysed the multiplex PCR reads with MiXCR anew, one entry per CDR3 protein. This sample carries a few hundred thousand distinct CDR3 sequences, around a quarter of them seen once, and the ten largest clones take around 70%. The sequenced sample consisted of blood. These receptors came from a man aged 50 to 60 with Graves' hyperthyroidism.

This clonotype was counted at least ten times. The chain has TRBV11-1 and TRBJ2-7, with 7 bases matching TRBD1. With 4 bases clipped from V and 3 bases from J, the junction kept 3 bases outside the gene matches. CDR1 and CDR2 from the germline V gene are SGHAT and FQDESV (reference sequence). The CDR3 is made up of 13 amino acids. The CDR3 spells CASSYDRDYEQYF. The CDR3 DNA is TGTGCCAGCAGCTACGACAGGGACTACGAGCAGTACTTC.

The rearrangement uses TRBV5-1 and TRBJ1-1; D is possibly TRBD1 (5 bases). V was clipped by 1 base and J by 2 bases, with 9 bases between them. The CDR3 loop spans 14 amino acids. The germline V gene encodes CDR1 SGHRS and CDR2 YFSETQ. In DNA form, the CDR3 reads TGCGCCAGCAGCTTGTTAGGGACTAACACTGAAGCTTTCTTT. The encoded protein is CASSLLGTNTEAFF.

This clonotype has only a few counts. The CDR3 DNA reads as TGTGCCAGCAGCCCGCCCACGGCGGGGGAACTGTCCTACGAGCAGTACTTC. As protein: CASSPPTAGELSYEQYF. The chain combines TRBV13 with TRBJ2-7; TRBD2 matches 7 bases. Germline assignment: CDR1 PRHDT and CDR2 FYEKMQ (reference sequence). V lost 5 bases, J lost 1 base, and 14 bases stayed unmatched. The CDR3 has 17 residues.

This clonotype was found many times. This chain uses TRBV12-3 or TRBV12-4 with TRBJ1-5; D unclear. V dropped 3 bases and J dropped 0 bases, with 9 bases sitting between them. This CDR3 is built from 15 residues. CDR3 DNA sequence: TGTGCCAGCAGTTTGATAGGGCCTAGCAATCAGCCCCAGCATTTT. It encodes CASSLIGPSNQPQHF.

This clonotype has a count of ten or more. The chain uses TRBV12-3 or TRBV12-4 and TRBJ1-5; unclear D gene. CDR3 length: 14 amino acids. V lost 1 base and J 6 bases, leaving 10 bases between the germline ends. The CDR3 loop is CASSLDPGPQPQHF. The CDR3, as DNA: TGTGCCAGCAGTTTAGATCCGGGTCCTCAGCCCCAGCATTTT.

The V gene is TRBV27, the J gene TRBJ1-5; possible D gene TRBD1, 6 bases. The V gene lost 4 bases and the J gene lost 0 bases, with 10 bases spanning the gap. The V gene's germline CDR1 is MNHEY and CDR2 SMNVEV (reference sequence). The CDR3 is 15 amino acids. This chain's CDR3 is CASSSQGASNQPQHF. For the CDR3, the DNA is TGTGCCAGCAGTTCACAGGGAGCTAGCAATCAGCCCCAGCATTTT.

The V and J genes are TRBV4-1 and TRBJ2-7; D call uncertain. Trimming shortened V by 1 base and J by 4 bases, and 8 bases separated the two germline ends. Looked up from germline, CDR1 is MGHRA and CDR2 is YSYEKL. The CDR3 is 13 residues long. CDR3 coding DNA: TGCGCCAGCAGCCAAGTTGCGAGGTACGAGCAGTACTTC. Protein product: CASSQVARYEQYF.

This clonotype has more than one count but fewer than ten. The chain couples TRBV6-1 to TRBJ2-1; D might be TRBD1 or TRBD2, each matching 5 bases. CDR3 size: 13 residues. V was clipped by 9 bases and J by 6 bases, with 15 bases between them. CDR1 and CDR2 (germline): MNHNS, SASEGT. This CDR3 reads CASYGTTSNEQFF. Written as DNA, the CDR3 is TGTGCCAGTTATGGGACCACAAGCAATGAGCAGTTCTTC.

The rearrangement joins TRBV7-2 to TRBJ1-2; no clear D. In germline, CDR1 is SGHTA, CDR2 FQGNSA. V was shortened by 5 bases and J by 4 bases, with 14 bases between the two germline ends. The CDR3 spans 14 residues. The CDR3 here is CASSVPGLSYGYTF. The CDR3 DNA follows: TGTGCCAGCAGCGTTCCGGGCCTCTCCTATGGCTACACCTTC.

On this clonotype itself: A single base separates this from a much larger clone, so it may be a read error. J is TRBJ2-3 and V is TRBV2; D unresolved. The V end was cut by 6 bases, the J end by 0 bases, with 10 bases between. This CDR3 has 14 amino acids. Germline lookup yields CDR1 SNHLY and CDR2 FYNNEI. The DNA of the CDR3 is TGTGCCAGCAGAGAACATCATAGCACAGATACGCAGTATTTT. Amino acids: CASREHHSTDTQYF.

This clonotype was detected many times. The chain has TRBV27 and TRBJ2-7, with D possibly matching TRBD1 (6 bases). The CDR3 spans 15 residues. The germline V and J ends were trimmed by 5 bases and 0 bases, with 14 bases remaining between them. Per germline, CDR1 MNHEY and CDR2 SMNVEV (reference sequence). CDR3 region: CASSTDRDTSYEQYF. CDR3 coding DNA: TGTGCCAGCAGTACCGACCGGGACACCTCCTACGAGCAGTACTTC.

This clonotype was detected many times. This rearrangement joins TRBV12-3 or TRBV12-4 to TRBJ2-1; D gene ambiguous. The V gene lost 1 base and the J gene lost 5 bases, with 9 bases spanning the gap. CDR3 size: 14 residues. The CDR3 DNA sequence: TGTGCCAGCAGTTTAGAGCATCCCCACAATGAGCAGTTCTTC. This translates into CASSLEHPHNEQFF.

This clonotype was found a few times. This chain connects TRBV12-3 or TRBV12-4 to TRBJ2-2; maybe TRBD2 (7 bases). The CDR3 extends over 17 amino acids. The germline V and J ends were trimmed by 5 bases and 4 bases, with 20 bases remaining between them. The DNA of the CDR3 is TGTGCCAGCAGTCCCGGGGAGGGGGTTCAGAGCACCGGGGAGCTGTTTTTT. The encoded protein is CASSPGEGVQSTGELFF.

The rearrangement uses TRBV28 and TRBJ2-5; D could derive from TRBD1 or TRBD2 (6 bases each). The length of the CDR3 is 15 residues. Germline CDR1 reads MDHEN; CDR2 reads SYDVKM. With 5 bases removed from V and 5 bases from J, the gap between germline ends came to 18 bases. This CDR3 reads CASSLRGGRGETQYF. The DNA for the CDR3 is TGTGCCAGCAGTCTGAGAGGGGGGCGCGGTGAGACCCAGTACTTC.

This clonotype was counted many times. The chain is built from TRBV5-1 and TRBJ2-3; D remains unclear. V lost 3 bases and J lost 0, with 8 bases in between. From germline, CDR1 is SGHRS and CDR2 YFSETQ. The CDR3 runs 14 residues. This CDR3 reads CASSSRISTDTQYF. CDR3 in DNA: TGCGCCAGCAGCTCCCGGATCAGCACAGATACGCAGTATTTT.

The V call is TRBV20-1, the J call TRBJ2-7; D might be TRBD1 (7 bases). This CDR3 spans 14 amino acids. Trimming removed 3 bases at V and 2 bases at J, with 14 bases between. CDR1 and CDR2 (germline): DFQATT, SNEGSKA (reference sequence). The CDR3 nucleotides read TGCAGTGCTAGTTTAGCCAGGGGGGCCTACGAGCAGTACTTC. It codes for CSASLARGAYEQYF.

The chain employs TRBV11-2 and TRBJ2-1, with 11 bases identical to TRBD2. Trimming at V came to 5 bases and at J to 0 bases, leaving 3 bases not matched to a gene. The CDR3 has 16 amino acids. Germline-derived CDR1 and CDR2 are SGHAT and FQNNGV. This CDR3 reads CASSAGLAGSYNEQFF. Written as DNA, the CDR3 is TGTGCCAGCAGCGCAGGACTAGCGGGCTCCTACAATGAGCAGTTCTTC.

This clonotype was found a few times. This chain links TRBV18 with TRBJ2-2; the D is unclear. V shed 3 bases and J shed 4 bases, with 12 bases lying between them. CDR1 KGHSH and CDR2 LQKENI come from the germline V gene. The CDR3 length is 15 residues. CDR3 DNA sequence: TGTGCCAGCTCACCTCCGGGCCGTCCCACCGGGGAGCTGTTTTTT. It translates to CASSPPGRPTGELFF.

V gene TRBV7-6 combines with J gene TRBJ2-3; 8 bases map to TRBD2. Germline V gives CDR1 SGHVS, CDR2 FNYEAQ. The CDR3 loop spans 16 amino acids. V was clipped by 5 bases and J by 2 bases; unmatched bases: 9. CDR3 sequence (DNA): TGTGCCAGCAGCCCAATAGCGGGACCGTTCACAGATACGCAGTATTTT. Translating it yields CASSPIAGPFTDTQYF.

This clonotype was recorded many times. This chain uses TRBV10-3 with TRBJ2-3; D gene uncertain. Germline lookup yields CDR1 ENHRY and CDR2 SYGVKD. V gave up 4 bases and J gave up 2 bases, with 10 bases separating them. CDR3 size: 14 residues. CDR3 coding DNA: TGTGCCATCAGTGGAGACTCCCCCACAGATACGCAGTATTTT. It translates to CAISGDSPTDTQYF.

This clonotype was seen more than once but under ten times. This chain uses TRBV7-3 with TRBJ1-2; possible D gene TRBD1, 6 bases. Germline V gene lookup returns CDR1 SGHTA and CDR2 FQGTGA. There are 14 residues in the CDR3. The V gene lost 4 bases and the J gene lost 5 bases, with 14 bases spanning the gap. As DNA, the CDR3 is TGTGCCAGCAGCTCCGGACAGATTTTTTATGGCTACACCTTC. The encoded protein is CASSSGQIFYGYTF.

V is TRBV7-9 and J is TRBJ2-1; a possible D gene is TRBD2 (7 bases). CDR1 is SEHNR and CDR2 is FQNEAQ in the germline V gene (reference sequence). V lost 5 bases and J lost 8, with 19 bases in between. The CDR3 has 15 residues. The CDR3 nucleotides read TGTGCCAGCAGCAGGGGGGGCGGGAATAAGGATGAGCAGTTCTTC. Amino acids: CASSRGGGNKDEQFF.

This clonotype has more than one count but fewer than ten. The rearrangement uses TRBV24-1 and TRBJ2-2, with 8 bases lining up with TRBD2. V lost 2 bases and J lost 5; bases outside the gene matches: 6. Germline V CDR1 and CDR2: KGHDR, SFDVKD. This CDR3 has 16 residues. CDR3 amino acids: CATSDSGGRNTGELFF. The CDR3 DNA reads as TGTGCCACCAGTGATTCTGGCGGGAGGAATACCGGGGAGCTGTTTTTT.

At least ten counts were recorded for this clonotype. This sequence joins TRBV3-1 and TRBJ2-1, with no clear D. Germline V gene sequence: CDR1 LGHDT, CDR2 YNNKEL (reference sequence). The CDR3 length is 15 residues. The V end lost 4 bases, the J end lost 1 base, and 11 bases lay between the germline ends. The CDR3: CASSPVTGSYNEQFF. DNA for the CDR3: TGTGCCAGCAGCCCCGTGACCGGGTCCTACAATGAGCAGTTCTTC.

Written as DNA, the CDR3 is TGCAGTGCCCCCCCGGACTCCCCCACAGATACGCAGTATTTT. Amino acid sequence: CSAPPDSPTDTQYF. The rearrangement links TRBV20-1 to TRBJ2-3; D might be TRBD2 (5 bases). Germline V lookup: CDR1 DFQATT, CDR2 SNEGSKA (reference sequence). The CDR3 sequence is 14 residues long. Deletions cut 6 bases from V and 2 bases from J, with 15 bases between.

This clonotype was picked up a small number of times. J is TRBJ2-2 and V is TRBV14, with D tentatively TRBD2 (6 bases). Germline V gene sequence: CDR1 SGHDN, CDR2 FVKESK. V was clipped by 0 bases and J by 0 bases, with 11 bases between them. This CDR3 region has 17 residues. The CDR3 reads CASSQESGPSNTGELFF. DNA for the CDR3: TGTGCCAGCAGCCAAGAAAGCGGGCCGTCGAACACCGGGGAGCTGTTTTTT.